Presented here are 8 T cell receptor beta chains from one specimen sequenced in a study of OX40 agonist ivuxolimab in advanced cancers. Sequencing was performed with immunoSEQ multiplex PCR; in TCRdb, only in-frame clones are kept and a portion is missing. The repertoire holds under 55,000 clones, with just under 95% as singletons. This specimen consisted of CD4+ or CD8+ T cells sorted from blood, obtained in a trial of the OX40 agonist ivuxolimab. These receptors were collected from an adult with an advanced solid tumor such as melanoma, head and neck, liver or kidney cancer.

Concerning this clone: An end of the junction differs from the germline gene, which may be a read error. The chain combines TRBV9 with TRBJ2-2; D is perhaps TRBD2 (6 bases). The V gene's germline CDR1 is SGDLS and CDR2 YYNGEE. The CDR3 covers 17 residues. For the CDR3, the DNA is TGTGCCAGCAGCTCTACGGGCGGGGAGTTGAACCCCGGGGAGCTGTTTTTT. It codes for CASSSTGGELNPGELFF. The variable domain in full, completed from reference TRBV9 and TRBJ2-2, reads DSGVTQTPKHLITATGQRVTLRCSPRSGDLSVYWYQQSLDQGLQFLIQYYNGEERAKGNILERFSAQQFPDLHSELNLSSLELGDSALYFCASSSTGGELNPGELFFGEGSRLTVL.

V usage is TRBV5-1 and J usage is TRBJ2-1; no firm D call. Germline V gene sequence: CDR1 SGHRS, CDR2 YFSETQ. V lost 4 bases to trimming and J lost 0 bases, with 17 bases between them. The CDR3 extends over 17 amino acids. The CDR3 loop reads CASSPYIPQDSYNEQFF. DNA for the CDR3: TGCGCCAGCAGCCCTTACATCCCCCAAGACTCCTACAATGAGCAGTTCTTC.

This clone was picked up a small number of times. The chain combines TRBV10-1 with TRBJ2-7; D might be TRBD2 (5 bases). Germline lookup yields CDR1 WNHNN and CDR2 SYGVQD (reference sequence). The V end lost 4 bases, the J end lost 2 bases, and 12 bases lay between the germline ends. The CDR3 extends over 14 amino acids. The DNA for the CDR3 is TGCGCCAGCAGTGTAAGTTGGCGGGCCTACGAGCAGTACTTC. Translating gives CASSVSWRAYEQYF.

This sequence joins TRBV4-1 and TRBJ2-1; the match to TRBD1 covers 8 bases. The CDR3 is 18 residues long. In germline, CDR1 is MGHRA, CDR2 YSYEKL. V shed 5 bases, J shed 9 bases, and the junction held 21 bases outside the gene matches. The DNA of the CDR3 is TGCGCCAGCAGCGGACAGGGACTGGCGGGACTTTTTAGGGGTGAGCAGTTCTTC. Its translation is CASSGQGLAGLFRGEQFF.

This chain connects TRBV27 to TRBJ2-1; 12 positions match TRBD2. CDR3 length: 16 amino acids. The V segment lost 5 bases and the J segment 7 bases; nucleotides outside the gene matches: 9. The germline gives CDR1 MNHEY, CDR2 SMNVEV (reference sequence). The CDR3: CASSPRTSGDFNEQFF. Here the CDR3 DNA reads TGTGCCAGCAGTCCTCGGACTAGCGGGGATTTTAATGAGCAGTTCTTC.

This chain joins TRBV6-6 and TRBJ1-5; D possibly corresponds to TRBD1 (5 bases). The V and J ends lost 6 bases and 5 bases respectively, with 11 bases between them. Germline V gene data show CDR1 as MNHNY and CDR2 as SVGAGI (reference sequence). The CDR3 has 13 amino acids. The CDR3 spells CASSQTDYQPQHF. The CDR3, as DNA: TGTGCCAGCAGCCAGACAGATTATCAGCCCCAGCATTTT.

The chain employs TRBV6-1 and TRBJ2-5; 8 nucleotides match TRBD1. Matching the DNA end better, TRBJ2-7 makes the J call doubtful. The CDR3 contains 15 residues. The germline V gene encodes CDR1 MNHNS and CDR2 SASEGT. The CDR3: CASSEGSGGPYEQYF. CDR3 bases: TGTGCCAGCAGTGAAGGTTCAGGGGGCCCTTACGAGCAGTACTTC.

The CDR3 nucleotides are TGTGCCAGCAGCTCTTCCGGGATGTCCTACGAGCAGTACTTC. This sequence encodes CASSSSGMSYEQYF. The chain combines TRBV11-3 with TRBJ2-7, with D maybe TRBD2 (5 bases). V was shortened by 4 bases and J by 1 base, with 11 bases between the two germline ends. The CDR3 totals 14 residues. Germline-derived CDR1 and CDR2 are SGHNT and YENEEA.